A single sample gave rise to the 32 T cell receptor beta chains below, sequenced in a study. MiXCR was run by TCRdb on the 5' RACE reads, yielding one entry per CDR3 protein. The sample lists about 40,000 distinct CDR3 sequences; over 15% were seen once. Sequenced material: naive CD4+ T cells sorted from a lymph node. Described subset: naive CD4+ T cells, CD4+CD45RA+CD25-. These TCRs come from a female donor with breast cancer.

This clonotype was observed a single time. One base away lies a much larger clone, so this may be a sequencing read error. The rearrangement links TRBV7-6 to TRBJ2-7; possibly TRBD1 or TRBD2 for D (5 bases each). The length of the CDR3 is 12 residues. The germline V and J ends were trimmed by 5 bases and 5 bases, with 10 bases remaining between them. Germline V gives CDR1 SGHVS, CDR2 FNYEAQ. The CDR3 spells CASSQTGHEQYF. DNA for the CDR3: TGTGCCAGCAGCCAGACGGGGCACGAGCAGTACTTC.

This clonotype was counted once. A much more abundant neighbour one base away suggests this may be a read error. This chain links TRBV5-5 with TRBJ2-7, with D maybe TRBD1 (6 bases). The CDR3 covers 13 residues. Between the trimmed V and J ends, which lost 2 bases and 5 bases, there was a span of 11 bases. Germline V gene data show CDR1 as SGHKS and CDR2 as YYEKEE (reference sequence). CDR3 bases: TGTGCCAGCAGCTTACAGGGAACCCACGAGCAGTACTTC. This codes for CASSLQGTHEQYF.

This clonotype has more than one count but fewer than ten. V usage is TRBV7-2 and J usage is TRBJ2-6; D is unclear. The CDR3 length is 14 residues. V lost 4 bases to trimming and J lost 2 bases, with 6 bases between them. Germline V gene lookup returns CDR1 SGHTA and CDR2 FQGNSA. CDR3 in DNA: TGTGCCAGCAGCTCGGCCACTGGGGCCAACGTCCTGACTTTC. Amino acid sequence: CASSSATGANVLTF.

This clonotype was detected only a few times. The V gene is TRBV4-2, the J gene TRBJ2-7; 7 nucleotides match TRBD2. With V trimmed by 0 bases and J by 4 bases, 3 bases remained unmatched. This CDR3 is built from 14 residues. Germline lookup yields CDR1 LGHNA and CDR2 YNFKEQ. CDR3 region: CASSQDRTSYEQYF. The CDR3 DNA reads TGTGCCAGCAGCCAAGACAGGACTAGTTACGAGCAGTACTTC.

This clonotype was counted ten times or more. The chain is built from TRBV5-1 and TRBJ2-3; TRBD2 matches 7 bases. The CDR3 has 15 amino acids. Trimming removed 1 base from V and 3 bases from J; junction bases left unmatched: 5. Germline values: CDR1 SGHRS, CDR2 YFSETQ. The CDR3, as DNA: TGCGCCAGCAGCTTGAAGGCTAGCGGAACAGATACGCAGTATTTT. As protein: CASSLKASGTDTQYF. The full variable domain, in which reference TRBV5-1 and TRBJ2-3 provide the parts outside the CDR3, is KAGVTQTPRYLIKTRGQQVTLSCSPISGHRSVSWYQQTPGQGLQFLFEYFSETQRNKGNFPGRFSGRQFSNSRSEMNVSTLELGDSALYLCASSLKASGTDTQYFGPGTRLTVL.

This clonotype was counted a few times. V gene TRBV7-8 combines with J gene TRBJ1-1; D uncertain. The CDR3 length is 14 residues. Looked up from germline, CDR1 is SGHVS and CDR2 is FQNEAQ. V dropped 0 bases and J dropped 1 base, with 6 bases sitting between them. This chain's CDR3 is CASSLARENTEAFF. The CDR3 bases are TGTGCCAGCAGCTTAGCGAGAGAGAACACTGAAGCTTTCTTT.

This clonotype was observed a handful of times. The CDR3 DNA reads as TGCGCCAGCAGTGAGTCCGGAGCCCCGGGTCAGCCCCAGCATTTT. Translation: CASSESGAPGQPQHF. This chain connects TRBV10-2 to TRBJ1-5; D gene ambiguous. The ends were cut back, 0 bases at V and 6 bases at J, with 12 bases in the middle. CDR3 length equals 15 residues. The V gene's germline CDR1 is WSHSY and CDR2 SAAADI.

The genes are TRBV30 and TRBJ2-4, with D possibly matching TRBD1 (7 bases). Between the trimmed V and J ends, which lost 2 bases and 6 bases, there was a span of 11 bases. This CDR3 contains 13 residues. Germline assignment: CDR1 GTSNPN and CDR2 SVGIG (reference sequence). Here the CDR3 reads CAWSPQGGNIQYF. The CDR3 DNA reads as TGTGCCTGGAGTCCCCAGGGGGGAAACATTCAGTACTTC.

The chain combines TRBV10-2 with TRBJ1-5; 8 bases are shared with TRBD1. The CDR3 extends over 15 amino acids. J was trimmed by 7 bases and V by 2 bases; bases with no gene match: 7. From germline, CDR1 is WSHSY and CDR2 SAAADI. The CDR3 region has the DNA TGCGCCAGCAGTGAGAACGGACAGGGAGGCCAGCCCCAGCATTTT. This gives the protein CASSENGQGGQPQHF.

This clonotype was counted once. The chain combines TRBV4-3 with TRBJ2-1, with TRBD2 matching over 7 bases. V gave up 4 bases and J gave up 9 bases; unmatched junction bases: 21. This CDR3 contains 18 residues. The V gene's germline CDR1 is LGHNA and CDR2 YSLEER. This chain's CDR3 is CASSPHLSAGVLNSEQFF. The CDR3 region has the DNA TGCGCCAGCAGCCCCCACCTGAGCGCGGGAGTTTTAAACAGTGAGCAGTTCTTC.

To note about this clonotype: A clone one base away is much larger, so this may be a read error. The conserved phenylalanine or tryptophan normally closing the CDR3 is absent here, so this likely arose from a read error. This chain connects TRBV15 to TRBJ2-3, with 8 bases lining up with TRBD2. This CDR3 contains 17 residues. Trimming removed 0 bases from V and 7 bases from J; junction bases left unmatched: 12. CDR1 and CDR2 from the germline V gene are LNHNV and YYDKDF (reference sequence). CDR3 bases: TGTGCCACCAGCAGAGATTTTGGGACTAGGAGGCTTAATACGCAGTATTCT. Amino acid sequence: CATSRDFGTRRLNTQYS.

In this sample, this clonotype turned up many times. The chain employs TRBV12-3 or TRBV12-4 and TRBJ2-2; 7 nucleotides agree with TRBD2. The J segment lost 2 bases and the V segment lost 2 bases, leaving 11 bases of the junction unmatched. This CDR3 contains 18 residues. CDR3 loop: CASSLWRPGTTNTGELFF. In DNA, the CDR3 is TGTGCCAGCAGTTTATGGCGGCCTGGGACTACTAACACCGGGGAGCTGTTTTTT.

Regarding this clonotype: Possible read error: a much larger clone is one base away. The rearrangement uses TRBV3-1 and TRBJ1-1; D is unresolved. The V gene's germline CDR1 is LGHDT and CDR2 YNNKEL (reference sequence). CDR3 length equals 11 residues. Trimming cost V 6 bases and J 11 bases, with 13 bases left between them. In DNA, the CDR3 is TGTGCCAGCAGTGGAGGATGTGGGGCTTTCTTT. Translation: CASSGGCGAFF.

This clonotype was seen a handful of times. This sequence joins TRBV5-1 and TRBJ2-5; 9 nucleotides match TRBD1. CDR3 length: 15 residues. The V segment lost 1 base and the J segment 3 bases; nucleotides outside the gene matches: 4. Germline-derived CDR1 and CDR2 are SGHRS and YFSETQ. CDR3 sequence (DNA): TGCGCCAGCAGCTTGTTTCGGACAGGGGAAGAGACCCAGTACTTC. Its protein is CASSLFRTGEETQYF.

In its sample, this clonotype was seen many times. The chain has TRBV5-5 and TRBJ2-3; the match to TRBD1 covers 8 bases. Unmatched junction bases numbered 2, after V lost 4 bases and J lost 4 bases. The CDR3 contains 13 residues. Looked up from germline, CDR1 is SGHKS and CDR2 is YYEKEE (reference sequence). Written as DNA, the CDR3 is TGTGCCAGCAGCCCAGGGGGCGCAGATACGCAGTATTTT. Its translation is CASSPGGADTQYF.

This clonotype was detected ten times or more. The CDR3 region has the DNA TGTGCCAGCAGCTCTCATACCGGAAACTATGGCTACACCTTC. It translates to CASSSHTGNYGYTF. This chain joins TRBV6-5 and TRBJ1-2; D uncertain. CDR3 length: 14 amino acids. Per germline, CDR1 MNHEY and CDR2 SVGAGI. Trimming took 6 bases from V and 2 from J, leaving 13 bases between them.

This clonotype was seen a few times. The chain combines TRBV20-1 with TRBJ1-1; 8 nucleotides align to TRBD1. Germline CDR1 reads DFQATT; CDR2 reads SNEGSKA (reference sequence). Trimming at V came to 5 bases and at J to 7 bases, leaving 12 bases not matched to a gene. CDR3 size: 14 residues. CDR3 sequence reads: CSAEFGTGHFEAFF. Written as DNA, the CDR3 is TGCAGTGCTGAGTTTGGGACAGGCCATTTTGAAGCTTTCTTT.

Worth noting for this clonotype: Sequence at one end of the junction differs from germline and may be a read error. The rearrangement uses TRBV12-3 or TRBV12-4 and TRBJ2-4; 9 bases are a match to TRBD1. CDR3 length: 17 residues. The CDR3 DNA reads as TGTGCCAGCAGCTTAGGGGGACAGGGCGTGAGGGGAAACATTCAGTACTTC. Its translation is CASSLGGQGVRGNIQYF.

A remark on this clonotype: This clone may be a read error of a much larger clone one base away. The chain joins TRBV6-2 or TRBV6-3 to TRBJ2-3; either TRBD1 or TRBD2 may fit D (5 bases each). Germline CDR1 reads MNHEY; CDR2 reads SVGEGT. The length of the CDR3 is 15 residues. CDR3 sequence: CASSSGDASTGTQYF. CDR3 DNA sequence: TGTGCCAGCAGTTCCGGAGATGCTAGCACAGGTACGCAGTATTTT.

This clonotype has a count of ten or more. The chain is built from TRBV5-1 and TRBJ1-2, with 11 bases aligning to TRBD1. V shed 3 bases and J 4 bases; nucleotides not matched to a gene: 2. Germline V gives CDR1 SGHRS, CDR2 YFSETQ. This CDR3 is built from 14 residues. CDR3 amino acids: CASSSGTGGYGYTF. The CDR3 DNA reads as TGCGCCAGCAGCTCCGGGACAGGGGGCTATGGCTACACCTTC. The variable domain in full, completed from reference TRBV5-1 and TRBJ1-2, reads KAGVTQTPRYLIKTRGQQVTLSCSPISGHRSVSWYQQTPGQGLQFLFEYFSETQRNKGNFPGRFSGRQFSNSRSEMNVSTLELGDSALYLCASSSGTGGYGYTFGSGTRLTVV.

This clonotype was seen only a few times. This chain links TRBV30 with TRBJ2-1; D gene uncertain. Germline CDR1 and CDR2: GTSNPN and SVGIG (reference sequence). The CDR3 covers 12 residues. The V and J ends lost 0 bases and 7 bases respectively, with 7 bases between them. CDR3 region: CAWSVKENEQFF. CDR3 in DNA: TGTGCCTGGAGTGTAAAGGAGAATGAGCAGTTCTTC.

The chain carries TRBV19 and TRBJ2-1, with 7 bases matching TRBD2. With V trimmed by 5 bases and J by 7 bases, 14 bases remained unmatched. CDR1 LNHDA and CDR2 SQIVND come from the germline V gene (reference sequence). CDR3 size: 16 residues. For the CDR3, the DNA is TGTGCCAGTAGTCAAAAGCGGGACCCAACGGGGAATGAGCAGTTCTTC. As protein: CASSQKRDPTGNEQFF.

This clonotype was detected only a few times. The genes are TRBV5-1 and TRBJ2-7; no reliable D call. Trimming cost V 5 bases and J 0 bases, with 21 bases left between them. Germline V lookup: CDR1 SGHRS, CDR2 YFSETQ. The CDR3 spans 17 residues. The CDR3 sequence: CASRGSRRILSSYEQYF. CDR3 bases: TGCGCCAGCAGAGGGTCCCGACGGATCCTTAGCTCCTACGAGCAGTACTTC.

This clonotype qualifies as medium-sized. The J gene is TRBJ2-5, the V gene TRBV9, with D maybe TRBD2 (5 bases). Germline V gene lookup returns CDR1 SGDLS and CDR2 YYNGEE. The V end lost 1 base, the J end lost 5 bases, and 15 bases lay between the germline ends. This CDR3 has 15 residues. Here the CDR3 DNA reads TGTGCCAGCAGCGTATCCCCCGGGGTAGGGGAGACCCAGTACTTC. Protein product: CASSVSPGVGETQYF.

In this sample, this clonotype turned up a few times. CDR3: CASSEHSGGYNEQFF. The DNA for the CDR3 is TGTGCCAGCAGTGAGCATAGCGGGGGCTACAATGAGCAGTTCTTC. This chain uses TRBV7-3 with TRBJ2-1, with 9 bases fitting TRBD2. After removal of 6 bases from V and 3 bases from J, the junction contained 6 bases not matched to a gene. Germline V gene sequence: CDR1 SGHTA, CDR2 FQGTGA. This CDR3 region has 15 residues.

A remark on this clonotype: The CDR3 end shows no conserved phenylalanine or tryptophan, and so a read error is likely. CDR3 sequence reads: CSARFGSTNEKLFS. The CDR3 DNA reads TGCAGTGCTAGATTTGGCTCAACTAATGAAAAACTGTTTTCT. The chain links TRBV20-1 to TRBJ1-4; no definite D call. This CDR3 region has 14 residues. The germline V gene encodes CDR1 DFQATT and CDR2 SNEGSKA (reference sequence). V dropped 2 bases and J dropped 0 bases, with 7 bases sitting between them.

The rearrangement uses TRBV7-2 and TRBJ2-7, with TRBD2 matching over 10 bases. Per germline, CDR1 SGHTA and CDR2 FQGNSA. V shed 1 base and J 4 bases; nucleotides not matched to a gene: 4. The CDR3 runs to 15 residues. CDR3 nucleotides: TGTGCCAGCAGCTTAGATGCTAGCGGGAGTTACGAGCAGTACTTC. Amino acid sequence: CASSLDASGSYEQYF. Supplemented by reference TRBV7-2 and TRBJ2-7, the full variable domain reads GAGVSQSPSNKVTEKGKDVELRCDPISGHTALYWYRQSLGQGLEFLIYFQGNSAPDKSGLPSDRFSAERTGGSVSTLTIQRTQQEDSAVYLCASSLDASGSYEQYFGPGTRLTVT.

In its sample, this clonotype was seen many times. The CDR3 here is CASSRRTGEGSPLHF. The DNA for the CDR3 is TGTGCCAGCAGCCGTCGGACAGGGGAAGGTTCACCCCTCCACTTT. The J gene is TRBJ1-6, the V gene TRBV7-2; the match to TRBD1 covers 9 bases. Per the germline V gene, CDR1 is SGHTA and CDR2 is FQGNSA. Losses at the gene ends were 5 bases for V and 9 bases for J; bases not matched to a gene: 8. The CDR3 is 15 residues long.

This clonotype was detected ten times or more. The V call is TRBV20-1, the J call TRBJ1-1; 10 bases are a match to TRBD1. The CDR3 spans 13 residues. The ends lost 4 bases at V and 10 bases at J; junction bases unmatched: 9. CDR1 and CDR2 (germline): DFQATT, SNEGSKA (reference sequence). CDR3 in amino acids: CSAIRDRGSRAFF. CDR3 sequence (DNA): TGCAGTGCTATCCGGGACAGGGGCAGCCGAGCTTTCTTT.

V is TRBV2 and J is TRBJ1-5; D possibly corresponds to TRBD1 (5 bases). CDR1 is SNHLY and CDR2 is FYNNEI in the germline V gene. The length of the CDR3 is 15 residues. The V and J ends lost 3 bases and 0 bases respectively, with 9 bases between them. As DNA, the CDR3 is TGTGCCAGCAGTGAGTCGGGACTTAGCAATCAGCCCCAGCATTTT. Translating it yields CASSESGLSNQPQHF.

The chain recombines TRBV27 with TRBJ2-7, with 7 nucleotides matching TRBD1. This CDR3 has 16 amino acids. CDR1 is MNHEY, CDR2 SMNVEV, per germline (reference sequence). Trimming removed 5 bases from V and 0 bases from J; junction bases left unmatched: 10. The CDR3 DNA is TGTGCCAGCAGTCCCAAGACAGGGACGTCCTCCTACGAGCAGTACTTC. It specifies CASSPKTGTSSYEQYF.

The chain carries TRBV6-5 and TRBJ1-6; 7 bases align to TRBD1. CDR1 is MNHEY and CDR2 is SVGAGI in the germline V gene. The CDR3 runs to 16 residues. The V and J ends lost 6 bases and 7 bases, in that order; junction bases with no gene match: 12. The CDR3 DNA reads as TGTGCCAGCAGCCTAGCCGGGACAGCTCTCAATTCACCCCTCCACTTT. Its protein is CASSLAGTALNSPLHF.